Listed here are 32 T cell receptor beta chains from one sample, sequenced in a study of molecular identifiers for immune sequencing clone quantification. TCRdb itself ran the PCR reads through MiXCR, one entry per CDR3 protein. The sample includes more than 450,000 distinct CDR3 sequences, about a fifth of them seen just once. The sequenced sample was naive CD8+ T cells from blood, with Jurkat cell RNA spiked in. Subset reported: FACS-sorted CD8+CD4-CCR7+CD45RA+ naive T cells. The origin of the receptors is a human donor in good health. Some libraries in this study had Jurkat cell RNA spiked in.

In its sample, this clonotype was seen many times. The rearrangement links TRBV28 to TRBJ2-7; D remains ambiguous. Germline CDR1 is MDHEN and CDR2 is SYDVKM. Trimming stripped 6 bases from V and 7 bases from J, with 16 bases between. There are 13 residues in the CDR3. This CDR3 is CASRPGPSWEQYF. In DNA form, the CDR3 reads TGTGCCAGCAGACCCGGACCATCTTGGGAGCAGTACTTC.

This clonotype occurred a few times. This chain links TRBV29-1 with TRBJ2-7, with D maybe TRBD1 (5 bases). CDR3 length equals 14 residues. Germline V gene data show CDR1 as SQVTM and CDR2 as ANQGSEA. V shed 5 bases and J shed 0 bases, with 14 bases lying between them. The CDR3 is CSVSNRTSSYEQYF. The DNA for the CDR3 is TGCAGCGTTTCCAACAGGACCAGCTCCTACGAGCAGTACTTC.

This clonotype was observed at least ten times. CDR3 loop: CASSQHRAGASTGELFF. The CDR3 nucleotides read TGTGCCAGCAGCCAACACCGAGCGGGAGCGAGCACCGGGGAGCTGTTTTTT. V and J are TRBV4-2 and TRBJ2-2; 8 positions agree with TRBD2. V was clipped by 2 bases and J by 4 bases; unmatched bases: 9. Per germline, CDR1 LGHNA and CDR2 YNFKEQ. This CDR3 region has 17 residues.

A word on this clonotype: The CDR3 does not end in the conserved phenylalanine or tryptophan, so this is likely a read error. The rearrangement uses TRBV28 and TRBJ2-1; D call uncertain. Germline V gene lookup returns CDR1 MDHEN and CDR2 SYDVKM. V was clipped by 6 bases and J by 5 bases, with 8 bases between them. There are 12 residues in the CDR3. The CDR3 DNA is TGTGCCAGCAGGGGCACAAACAATGAGCAGTTCCTC. This encodes CASRGTNNEQFL.

The V gene is TRBV7-9, the J gene TRBJ1-1; no definite D call. V was pared by 5 bases and J by 6 bases, with 10 bases between. The CDR3 has 12 residues. In germline, CDR1 is SEHNR, CDR2 FQNEAQ (reference sequence). The CDR3 loop reads CASSLSAPEAFF. The CDR3 DNA follows: TGTGCCAGCAGCCTTTCGGCACCTGAAGCTTTCTTT.

A remark on this clonotype: A much larger clone sits a single nucleotide away, making a read error possible. The chain couples TRBV4-3 to TRBJ1-1; a weak D match, TRBD1 (5 bases). The length of the CDR3 is 13 residues. From germline, CDR1 is LGHNA and CDR2 YSLEER. In nucleotides, the CDR3 is TGCGCCAGCAGCCCGCAGGGAAACACTGTAGCTTTCTTT. This translates into CASSPQGNTVAFF.

This chain connects TRBV6-2 or TRBV6-3 to TRBJ2-7; TRBD1 aligns across 11 bases. The V and J ends lost 0 bases and 3 bases, in that order; junction bases with no gene match: 13. Germline-derived CDR1 and CDR2 are MNHEY and SVGEGT. The CDR3 extends over 19 amino acids. The CDR3 here is CASSYSITTWDRGDYEQYF. CDR3 bases: TGTGCCAGCAGTTACTCGATTACCACCTGGGACAGGGGGGACTACGAGCAGTACTTC.

This clonotype occurred once. A read error is possible here, since a much larger clone lies one base away. The missing conserved phenylalanine or tryptophan at the end of this CDR3 makes a read error likely. The chain is built from TRBV5-1 and TRBJ2-1, with 14 bases identical to TRBD2. The length of the CDR3 is 15 residues. Germline CDR1 and CDR2: SGHRS and YFSETQ. Unmatched junction bases numbered 1, after V lost 3 bases and J lost 5 bases. The CDR3 sequence: CASSWTSGGHNEQFL. In DNA, the CDR3 is TGCGCCAGCAGCTGGACTAGCGGGGGGCACAATGAGCAGTTCCTC.

This clonotype appeared many times. The chain has TRBV7-6 and TRBJ2-6; perhaps TRBD1 as D (5 bases). The V gene lost 2 bases and the J gene lost 0 bases, with 17 bases spanning the gap. This CDR3 has 19 amino acids. Germline V gene data show CDR1 as SGHVS and CDR2 as FNYEAQ. The CDR3 DNA reads TGTGCCAGCAGCTTATTTGGTTTAGGGGCCCTCTCTGGGGCCAACGTCCTGACTTTC. Translating it yields CASSLFGLGALSGANVLTF.

A remark on this clonotype: This could be a read error, since a much larger clone is one nucleotide away. V usage is TRBV7-2 and J usage is TRBJ2-7, with 8 positions matching TRBD1. Per the germline V gene, CDR1 is SGHTA and CDR2 is FQGNSA. This CDR3 is 14 amino acids long. The CDR3 reads CASSLGQGWYEQHF. The CDR3 DNA follows: TGTGCCAGCAGCTTAGGACAGGGGTGGTACGAGCAGCACTTC.

In its sample, this clonotype was seen a few times. This chain links TRBV28 with TRBJ2-5; 11 positions agree with TRBD2. Looked up from germline, CDR1 is MDHEN and CDR2 is SYDVKM. The CDR3 consists of 18 residues. Losses at the gene ends were 4 bases for V and 5 bases for J; bases not matched to a gene: 15. The CDR3 loop is CASSYTSGRAGVRETQYF. CDR3 nucleotide sequence: TGTGCCAGCAGTTATACTAGCGGGAGAGCGGGGGTGCGGGAGACCCAGTACTTC.

This clonotype has ten or more counts. V is TRBV6-5 and J is TRBJ2-5; tentative D call: TRBD2 (5 bases). The CDR3 extends over 14 amino acids. Germline V lookup: CDR1 MNHEY, CDR2 SVGAGI. V lost 2 bases and J lost 3, with 10 bases in between. The CDR3 spells CASSYGGGEETQYF. The CDR3 bases are TGTGCCAGCAGTTACGGCGGAGGAGAAGAGACCCAGTACTTC.

The chain employs TRBV30 and TRBJ2-7; 8 nucleotides agree with TRBD1. Germline CDR1 is GTSNPN and CDR2 is SVGIG (reference sequence). Germline trimming cut 6 bases from V and 6 bases from J; bases unmatched to any gene: 7. CDR3 length equals 12 residues. CDR3 nucleotide sequence: TGTGCCTGTTACGGACAGGGCATCGAGCAGTACTTC. This sequence encodes CACYGQGIEQYF.

This clonotype was recorded many times. The genes are TRBV4-3 and TRBJ2-7, with D unresolved. V lost 0 bases, J lost 5 bases, and 5 bases lay in between. The CDR3 totals 12 residues. Germline CDR1 and CDR2: LGHNA and YSLEER. The chain's CDR3 is CASSQDSHEQYF. The CDR3, as DNA: TGCGCCAGCAGCCAAGATAGCCACGAGCAGTACTTC.

The V call is TRBV6-1, the J call TRBJ2-7; 7 bases match TRBD1. The J segment lost 2 bases and the V segment lost 3 bases, leaving 10 bases of the junction unmatched. This CDR3 is 16 amino acids long. Germline V gene lookup returns CDR1 MNHNS and CDR2 SASEGT. CDR3 in amino acids: CASSDLRTGVPYEQYF. The CDR3 bases are TGTGCCAGCAGTGATCTTAGGACAGGAGTTCCCTACGAGCAGTACTTC.

This clonotype was recorded only once. The chain uses TRBV3-1 and TRBJ2-3, with D unclear. This CDR3 has 14 amino acids. Trimming removed 0 bases at V and 3 bases at J, with 7 bases between. CDR1 and CDR2 (germline): LGHDT, YNNKEL (reference sequence). The chain's CDR3 is CASSQEIGTDTQYF. The CDR3 bases are TGTGCCAGCAGCCAAGAAATCGGTACAGATACGCAGTATTTT.

Details on this clonotype: A read error is possible here, since a much larger clone lies one base away. This chain joins TRBV2 and TRBJ1-4; D remains unclear. Germline values: CDR1 SNHLY, CDR2 FYNNEI. The CDR3 runs 13 residues. The CDR3 coding sequence is TGTGCCAGCAGTGAAGGAGGAAATGAAAAACTGCTTTTT. It encodes CASSEGGNEKLLF.

Worth noting for this clonotype: A read error may account for a junction end that differs from germline. As DNA, the CDR3 is TGTGCCAGTAGTTGGGGTCAGTCCTACGAGCAGCACTTC. This codes for CASSWGQSYEQHF. The chain joins TRBV19 to TRBJ2-7; no reliable D call. This CDR3 region has 13 residues. Germline values: CDR1 LNHDA, CDR2 SQIVND (reference sequence).

The chain joins TRBV7-9 to TRBJ2-7; weak D call: TRBD1 (6 bases). CDR1 and CDR2 (germline): SEHNR, FQNEAQ (reference sequence). This CDR3 is 13 amino acids long. V was pared by 5 bases and J by 2 bases, with 10 bases between. CDR3 sequence reads: CASSERDTYEQYF. CDR3 in DNA: TGTGCCAGCAGCGAAAGGGACACCTACGAGCAGTACTTC.

This clonotype was seen a few times. V usage is TRBV24-1 and J usage is TRBJ1-5; D is unresolved. CDR1 is KGHDR and CDR2 is SFDVKD in the germline V gene. CDR3 size: 16 residues. V gave up 4 bases and J gave up 6 bases, with 18 bases separating them. The CDR3, as DNA: TGTGCCACCAGTGACGCAGACCCGAGGGTCGGTCAGCCCCAGCATTTT. The encoded protein is CATSDADPRVGQPQHF.

CDR3 region: CAWRGWTYDGQYF. The CDR3 coding sequence is TGTGCCTGGAGAGGCTGGACCTACGATGGGCAGTACTTC. The chain couples TRBV30 to TRBJ2-7; D gene uncertain. V dropped 3 bases and J dropped 9 bases, with 18 bases sitting between them. CDR3 length: 13 residues. Per germline, CDR1 GTSNPN and CDR2 SVGIG (reference sequence).

This clonotype was detected ten times or more. The chain links TRBV12-5 to TRBJ2-2, with 8 bases fitting TRBD1. This CDR3 has 16 amino acids. Germline V gene lookup returns CDR1 LGHNT and CDR2 FRNRAP. V shed 0 bases and J 0 bases; nucleotides not matched to a gene: 0. The CDR3 region has the DNA TGTGCTAGTGGTTTGGTACAGGGGGCGAACACCGGGGAGCTGTTTTTT. This translates into CASGLVQGANTGELFF.

The V call is TRBV3-1, the J call TRBJ2-7, with a possible D match to TRBD2 (6 bases). Per germline, CDR1 LGHDT and CDR2 YNNKEL (reference sequence). The ends were cut back, 4 bases at V and 4 bases at J, with 20 bases in the middle. CDR3 length equals 16 residues. The CDR3, as DNA: TGTGCCAGCAGCCCTCTTGGGCAGGGTCGGGGGTACGAGCAGTACTTC. As protein: CASSPLGQGRGYEQYF.

The rearrangement joins TRBV7-9 to TRBJ2-7; the match to TRBD1 covers 9 bases. Trimming cost V 5 bases and J 3 bases; bases outside gene matches: 20. Germline V gene lookup returns CDR1 SEHNR and CDR2 FQNEAQ (reference sequence). The CDR3 length is 19 residues. The CDR3 reads CASSPLTLQDRGRFYEQYF. The CDR3 DNA follows: TGTGCCAGCAGCCCTTTAACCCTTCAAGACAGGGGGAGATTCTACGAGCAGTACTTC.

The CDR3 sequence: CASSVTSSSTVSYEQYF. In nucleotides, the CDR3 is TGTGCCAGCAGCGTCACCTCCTCGTCCACTGTCTCCTACGAGCAGTACTTC. V is TRBV7-9 and J is TRBJ2-7; D is uncertain. Germline CDR1 and CDR2: SEHNR and FQNEAQ (reference sequence). CDR3 size: 17 residues. V was clipped by 5 bases and J by 0 bases, with 20 bases between them.

The chain couples TRBV20-1 to TRBJ1-2, with D unclear. The V and J ends lost 1 base and 6 bases respectively, with 12 bases between them. In germline, CDR1 is DFQATT, CDR2 SNEGSKA (reference sequence). This CDR3 has 13 residues. The CDR3 is CSARALEPDGYTF. The CDR3 DNA sequence: TGCAGTGCTAGAGCTCTGGAGCCGGATGGCTACACCTTC.

Many counts were recorded for this clonotype. The chain has TRBV4-3 and TRBJ2-7, with D tentatively TRBD1 or TRBD2 (5 bases each). Trimming removed 4 bases from V and 5 bases from J, with 18 bases in between. This CDR3 region has 15 residues. Looked up from germline, CDR1 is LGHNA and CDR2 is YSLEER. The CDR3 loop reads CASSRDVLSVDEQYF. The DNA for the CDR3 is TGCGCCAGCAGCCGGGACGTCTTGAGCGTCGACGAGCAGTACTTC.

This clonotype has just a few counts. This chain connects TRBV20-1 to TRBJ2-7; D remains ambiguous. The V end lost 3 bases, the J end lost 1 base, and 16 bases lay between the germline ends. Germline V gene data show CDR1 as DFQATT and CDR2 as SNEGSKA (reference sequence). CDR3 length equals 15 residues. The CDR3 DNA sequence: TGCAGTGCTAGGGTTTACACTGAACCTTCCTACGAGCAGTACTTC. This codes for CSARVYTEPSYEQYF.

This clonotype was picked up many times. The rearrangement joins TRBV13 to TRBJ2-7, with a possible D match to TRBD2 (6 bases). Germline V CDR1 and CDR2: PRHDT, FYEKMQ (reference sequence). Between the trimmed V and J ends, which lost 5 bases and 4 bases, there was a span of 12 bases. The CDR3 has 13 amino acids. In nucleotides, the CDR3 is TGTGCCAGCAGCCCCGACGCGGGATACGAGCAGTACTTC. This sequence encodes CASSPDAGYEQYF.

This chain joins TRBV7-9 and TRBJ2-7, with unresolved D. This CDR3 spans 14 amino acids. Trimming left V 5 bases short and J 4 bases short, with 15 bases between. Germline V CDR1 and CDR2: SEHNR, FQNEAQ (reference sequence). As DNA, the CDR3 is TGTGCCAGCAGCCCAGTTATTCGTCCATACGAGCAGTACTTC. It encodes CASSPVIRPYEQYF.

This clonotype was seen more than once but under ten times. This sequence joins TRBV6-1 and TRBJ1-2; D might be TRBD1 (6 bases). CDR1 MNHNS and CDR2 SASEGT come from the germline V gene. Trimming removed 5 bases at V and 0 bases at J, with 16 bases between. This CDR3 comprises 16 residues. Here the CDR3 DNA reads TGTGCCAGCAGTTTAGCCGGGACACAAACTAACTATGGCTACACCTTC. Its translation: CASSLAGTQTNYGYTF.

About this clonotype: A read error may be the cause here, since a much bigger clone is one base away. The chain couples TRBV29-1 to TRBJ1-1; D gene unclear. CDR1 and CDR2 from the germline V gene are SQVTM and ANQGSEA. The CDR3 consists of 11 residues. Between the trimmed V and J ends, which lost 1 base and 7 bases, there was a span of 7 bases. The CDR3 sequence is CSVEAPGEAFF. DNA for the CDR3: TGCAGCGTTGAAGCCCCGGGTGAAGCTTTCTTT.